This TCR beta chain was documented in a study of beta chain features in type 1 diabetes. Notes on this clone: Its antigen is unknown.

Purities in excess of 95% were seen in all sorted populations. Germline assignment: CDR1 SNHLY and CDR2 FYNNEI. The CDR3 consists of 14 residues. The V and J ends lost 4 bases and 2 bases respectively, with 12 bases between them. The authors reverse transcribed all of the isolated RNA, so sequencing captured expressed TCRB transcripts. Measured with immunoSEQ multiplex PCR; TCRdb has only the in-frame clones, and not every one. Of some 700,000 clones in the sample, around an eighth were seen once. The study's findings and limits: The study found moderately but significantly shorter TCRB CDR3s in all four CD4+ subsets of Type 1 diabetes patients.

The source of this sequence is a man aged 18 to 30 with type 1 diabetes. Sequenced: naive CD4+ T cells from blood. J is TRBJ2-7 and V is TRBV2; D ambiguous. The CDR3 DNA reads TGTGCCAGCAGTGCTGAGACTTGGACCTACGAGCAGTACTTC. As protein: CASSAETWTYEQYF.